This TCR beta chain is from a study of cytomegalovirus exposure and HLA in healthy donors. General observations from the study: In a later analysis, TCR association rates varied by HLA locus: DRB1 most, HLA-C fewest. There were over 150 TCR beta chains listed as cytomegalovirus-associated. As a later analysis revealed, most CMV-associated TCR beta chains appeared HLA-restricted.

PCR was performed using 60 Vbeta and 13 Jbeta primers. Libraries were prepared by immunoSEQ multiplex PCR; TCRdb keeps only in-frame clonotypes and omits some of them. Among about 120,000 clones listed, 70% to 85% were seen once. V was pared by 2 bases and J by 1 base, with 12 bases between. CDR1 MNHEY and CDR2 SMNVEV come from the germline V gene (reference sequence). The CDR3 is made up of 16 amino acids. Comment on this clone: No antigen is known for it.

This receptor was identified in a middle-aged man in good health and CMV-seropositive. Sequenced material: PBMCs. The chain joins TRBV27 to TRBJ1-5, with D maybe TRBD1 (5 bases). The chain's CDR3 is CASSLQGLGSNQPQHF. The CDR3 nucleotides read TGTGCCAGCAGTTTACAGGGTTTGGGAAGCAATCAGCCCCAGCATTTT.